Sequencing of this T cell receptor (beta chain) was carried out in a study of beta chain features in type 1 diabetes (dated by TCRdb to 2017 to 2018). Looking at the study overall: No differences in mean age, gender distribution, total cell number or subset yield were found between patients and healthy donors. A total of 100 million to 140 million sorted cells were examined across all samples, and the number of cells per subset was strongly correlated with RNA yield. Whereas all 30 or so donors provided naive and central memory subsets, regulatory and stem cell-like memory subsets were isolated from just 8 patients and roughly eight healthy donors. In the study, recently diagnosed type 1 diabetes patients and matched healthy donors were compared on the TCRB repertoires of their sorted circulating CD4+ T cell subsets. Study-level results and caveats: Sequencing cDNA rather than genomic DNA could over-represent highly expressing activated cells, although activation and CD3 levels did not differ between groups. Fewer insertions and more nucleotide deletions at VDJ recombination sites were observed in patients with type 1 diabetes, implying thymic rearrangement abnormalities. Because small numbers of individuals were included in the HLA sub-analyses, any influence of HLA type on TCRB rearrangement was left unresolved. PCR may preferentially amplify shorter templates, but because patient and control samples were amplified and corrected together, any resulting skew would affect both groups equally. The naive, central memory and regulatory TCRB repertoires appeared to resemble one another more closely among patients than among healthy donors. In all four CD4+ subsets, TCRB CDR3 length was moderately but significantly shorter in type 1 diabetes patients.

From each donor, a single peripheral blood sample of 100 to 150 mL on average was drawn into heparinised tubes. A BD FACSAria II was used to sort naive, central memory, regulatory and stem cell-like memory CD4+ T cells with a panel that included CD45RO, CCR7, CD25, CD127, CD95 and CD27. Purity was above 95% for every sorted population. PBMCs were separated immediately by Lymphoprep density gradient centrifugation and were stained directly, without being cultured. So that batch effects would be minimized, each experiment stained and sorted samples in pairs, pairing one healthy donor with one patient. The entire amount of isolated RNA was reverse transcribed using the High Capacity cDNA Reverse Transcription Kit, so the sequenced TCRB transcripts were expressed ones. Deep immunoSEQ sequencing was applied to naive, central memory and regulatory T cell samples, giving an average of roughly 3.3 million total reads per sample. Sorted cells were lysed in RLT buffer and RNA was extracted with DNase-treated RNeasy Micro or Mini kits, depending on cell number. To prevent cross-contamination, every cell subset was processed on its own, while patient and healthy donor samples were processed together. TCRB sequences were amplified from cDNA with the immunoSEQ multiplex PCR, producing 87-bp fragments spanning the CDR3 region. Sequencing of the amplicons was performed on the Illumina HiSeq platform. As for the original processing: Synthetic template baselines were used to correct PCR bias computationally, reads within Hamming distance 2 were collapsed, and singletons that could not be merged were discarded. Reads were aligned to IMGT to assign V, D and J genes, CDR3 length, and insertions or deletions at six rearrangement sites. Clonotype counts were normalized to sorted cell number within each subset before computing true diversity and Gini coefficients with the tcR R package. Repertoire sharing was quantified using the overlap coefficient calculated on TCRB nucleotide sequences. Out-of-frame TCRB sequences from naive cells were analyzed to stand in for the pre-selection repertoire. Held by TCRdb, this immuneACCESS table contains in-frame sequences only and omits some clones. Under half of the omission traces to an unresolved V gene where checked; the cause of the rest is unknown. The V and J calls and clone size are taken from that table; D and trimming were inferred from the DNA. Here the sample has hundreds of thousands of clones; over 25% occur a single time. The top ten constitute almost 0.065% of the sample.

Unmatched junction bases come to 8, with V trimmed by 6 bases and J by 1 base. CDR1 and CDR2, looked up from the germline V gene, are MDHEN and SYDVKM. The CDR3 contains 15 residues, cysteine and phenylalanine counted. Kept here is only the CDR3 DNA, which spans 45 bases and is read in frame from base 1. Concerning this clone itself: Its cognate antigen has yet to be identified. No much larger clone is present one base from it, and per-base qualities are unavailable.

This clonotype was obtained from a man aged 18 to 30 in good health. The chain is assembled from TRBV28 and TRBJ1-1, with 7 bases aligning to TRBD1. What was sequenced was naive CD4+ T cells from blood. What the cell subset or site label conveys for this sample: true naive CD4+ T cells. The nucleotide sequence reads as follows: TGTGCCAGCAGCGGCGCGGACAGGCCGAACACTGAAGCTTTCTTT. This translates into CASSGADRPNTEAFF.